The 29 T cell receptor beta chains reported below all come from one sample, sequenced in a study of vaccination and CD4 T cells after COVID-19. Their antigens are not known. An Oncomine TCR Beta short-read assay was used to sequence the DNA from cultured CD4+ T cells. TCRdb reprocessed the PCR reads with MiXCR, giving one entry per CDR3 protein. This table holds tens of thousands of distinct CDR3 sequences, approximately 32% found once. Time point: late sampling 161 to 241 days after vaccination in a few convalescent patients. Regarding treatment: 10-day PBMC culture with coronavirus spike peptide pools or control peptides (ViraFEST assay). The specimen comprised CD4+ T cells from blood, cultured in vitro, sampled about 7 months after SARS-CoV-2 vaccination. These receptor sequences come from a human donor who had recovered from COVID-19.

The table lists this clonotype with a few counts. The rearrangement uses TRBV24-1 and TRBJ2-2; TRBD1 aligns across 8 bases. J was trimmed by 4 bases and V by 3 bases; bases with no gene match: 3. Germline CDR1 is KGHDR and CDR2 is SFDVKD. This CDR3 comprises 15 residues. The CDR3 DNA reads as TGTGCCACCAGTGATCCGGGACAGGTCACCGGGGAGCTGTTTTTT. Its protein product is CATSDPGQVTGELFF.

In regard to this clonotype: The conserved final phenylalanine or tryptophan is absent from the CDR3, which likely points to a read error. V usage is TRBV24-1 and J usage is TRBJ2-1; D is uncertain. V lost 4 bases and J 8 bases, leaving 17 bases between the germline ends. The germline V gene has CDR1 KGHDR and CDR2 SFDVKD. The CDR3 consists of 15 residues. The CDR3 coding sequence is TGTGCCACCAGTGACCCAAATGACCCCTTGGATGAGCAGTTCTTA. The encoded protein is CATSDPNDPLDEQFL.

In its sample, this clonotype ranks as medium-sized (0.01 to 0.1%). The chain employs TRBV27 and TRBJ1-6; no clear D. Trimming pared 1 base from V and 6 bases from J, leaving 4 bases between. Germline V gives CDR1 MNHEY, CDR2 SMNVEV (reference sequence). The CDR3 contains 13 residues. For the CDR3, the DNA is TGTGCCAGCAGTTTATTCACTAATTCACCCCTCCACTTT. Encoded protein: CASSLFTNSPLHF.

The chain is built from TRBV27 and TRBJ2-4; no firm D call. This CDR3 comprises 14 residues. V was pared by 5 bases and J by 0 bases, with 8 bases between. Germline-derived CDR1 and CDR2 are MNHEY and SMNVEV (reference sequence). The CDR3 loop is CASSIGLAKNIQYF. In nucleotides, the CDR3 is TGTGCCAGCAGTATCGGGTTAGCCAAAAACATTCAGTACTTC.

This clonotype has just a few counts. The V and J genes are TRBV6-9 and TRBJ2-5; possibly TRBD1 for D (7 bases). The CDR3 spans 15 residues. The germline V and J ends were trimmed by 7 bases and 7 bases, with 22 bases remaining between them. Germline-derived CDR1 and CDR2 are MNHGY and SVAAGI. CDR3: CASTYTTTGEVTQYF. For the CDR3, the DNA is TGTGCCAGCACCTACACCACTACAGGGGAGGTGACCCAGTACTTC.

The gene calls are TRBV7-3 and TRBJ2-1; TRBD2 might be the D (6 bases). Germline assignment: CDR1 SGHTA and CDR2 FQGTGA. The V gene lost 6 bases and the J gene lost 9 bases, with 15 bases spanning the gap. This CDR3 comprises 13 residues. The CDR3 bases are TGTGCCAGCAGTCGCAACTGGGAGGCTGAGCAGTTCTTC. Its protein product is CASSRNWEAEQFF.

This chain connects TRBV6-1 to TRBJ2-1; tentatively, D is TRBD2 (6 bases). Germline CDR1 and CDR2: MNHNS and SASEGT. The V end lost 6 bases, the J end lost 10 bases, and 19 bases lay between the germline ends. This CDR3 comprises 14 residues. The CDR3 sequence is CASRRDSKTGEQFF. The CDR3 DNA reads TGTGCCAGCAGGCGGGATTCAAAAACAGGAGAGCAGTTCTTC.

This chain links TRBV4-3 with TRBJ2-3; D remains unclear. The CDR3 has 13 amino acids. Germline CDR1 LGHNA, CDR2 YSLEER. Trimming stripped 0 bases from V and 4 bases from J, with 5 bases between. The CDR3 loop reads CASSQDFADTQYF. CDR3 nucleotide sequence: TGCGCCAGCAGCCAAGATTTCGCAGATACGCAGTATTTT.

This chain links TRBV20-1 with TRBJ1-4, with D tentatively TRBD1 (6 bases). Trimming took 6 bases from V and 1 from J, leaving 9 bases between them. The CDR3 covers 13 residues. CDR1 is DFQATT, CDR2 SNEGSKA, per germline (reference sequence). The CDR3 DNA follows: TGCAGTGCCCTGGACAGAACTAATGAAAAACTGTTTTTT. Protein sequence: CSALDRTNEKLFF.

The V gene is TRBV7-3, the J gene TRBJ2-5; the match to TRBD2 covers 9 bases. The CDR3 covers 14 residues. Germline loops: CDR1 SGHTA, CDR2 FQGTGA. After removal of 5 bases from V and 5 bases from J, the junction contained 6 bases not matched to a gene. CDR3 bases: TGTGCCAGCAGCCCTTTAGCGGGAGTGGAGACCCAGTACTTC. This translates into CASSPLAGVETQYF.

The chain has TRBV24-1 and TRBJ2-5; the D gene could be TRBD1 or TRBD2 (6 bases each). V dropped 5 bases and J dropped 5 bases, with 17 bases sitting between them. The CDR3 is made up of 15 amino acids. In germline, CDR1 is KGHDR, CDR2 SFDVKD. CDR3 nucleotide sequence: TGTGCCACCAGTGCATTTGTGGGGGGCTCGGAGACCCAGTACTTC. It is translated as CATSAFVGGSETQYF.

V and J are TRBV19 and TRBJ2-7; weak D call: TRBD2 (6 bases). The germline V gene encodes CDR1 LNHDA and CDR2 SQIVND (reference sequence). The CDR3 extends over 15 amino acids. V was pared by 5 bases and J by 0 bases, with 14 bases between. The CDR3, as DNA: TGTGCCAGTAGTCCTTGGAGGGATTTCTCCTACGAGCAGTACTTC. Translation gives CASSPWRDFSYEQYF.

This clonotype has more than one count but fewer than ten. This chain joins TRBV6-1 and TRBJ1-2; tentative D call: TRBD1 (5 bases). Trimming took 7 bases from V and 7 from J, leaving 13 bases between them. The germline V gene has CDR1 MNHNS and CDR2 SASEGT. The CDR3 consists of 12 residues. This CDR3 reads CASNNGGSGYTF. In nucleotides, the CDR3 is TGTGCCAGCAACAACGGGGGTTCTGGCTACACCTTC.

This clonotype was detected only a few times. V gene TRBV7-3 combines with J gene TRBJ2-5; D not certain. V gave up 5 bases and J gave up 5 bases, with 15 bases separating them. CDR3 size: 14 residues. Looked up from germline, CDR1 is SGHTA and CDR2 is FQGTGA. The DNA for the CDR3 is TGTGCCAGCAGCCACGGGCGTCAGGCGGAGACCCAGTACTTC. This sequence encodes CASSHGRQAETQYF.

This clonotype was counted only a few times. The rearrangement links TRBV7-8 to TRBJ2-3; no clear D. The CDR3 totals 15 residues. The V gene's germline CDR1 is SGHVS and CDR2 FQNEAQ. Trimming took 0 bases from V and 2 from J, leaving 9 bases between them. CDR3 sequence: CASSLAYRHTDTQYF. CDR3 sequence (DNA): TGTGCCAGCAGCTTAGCGTACAGACACACAGATACGCAGTATTTT.

The chain has TRBV6-5 and TRBJ2-1, with TRBD2 as a possible D gene (5 bases). Germline assignment: CDR1 MNHEY and CDR2 SVGAGI. The CDR3 is made up of 17 amino acids. The germline V and J ends were trimmed by 0 bases and 3 bases, with 15 bases remaining between them. CDR3 sequence reads: CASSYSISRAIYNEQFF. The CDR3 DNA reads TGTGCCAGCAGTTACTCGATCTCGCGGGCAATCTACAATGAGCAGTTCTTC.

The rearrangement uses TRBV5-1 and TRBJ2-7; possibly TRBD2 for D (5 bases). Germline assignment: CDR1 SGHRS and CDR2 YFSETQ. Trimming pared 2 bases from V and 0 bases from J, leaving 9 bases between. This CDR3 region has 14 residues. The CDR3 DNA reads as TGCGCCAGCAGCTTCATGGGGAGCTCCTACGAGCAGTACTTC. It encodes CASSFMGSSYEQYF.

Of note for this clonotype: This may be a read error: a much more frequent sequence differs by one nucleotide. Because it lacks the conserved phenylalanine or tryptophan at the end, this CDR3 is likely a read error. The chain uses TRBV24-1 and TRBJ1-1, with D unresolved. Trimming removed 9 bases at V and 1 base at J, with 11 bases between. Germline lookup yields CDR1 KGHDR and CDR2 SFDVKD. This CDR3 has 13 residues. The CDR3, as DNA: TGTGCCACCTCACATCAGGCGAACACTGAAGCTTTCTCT. Translation gives CATSHQANTEAFS.

This clonotype is medium-sized by share. In DNA form, the CDR3 reads TGCAGTGCTCAAAGAGGGGGGTACCAAGAGACCCAGTACTTC. It is translated as CSAQRGGYQETQYF. The chain uses TRBV20-1 and TRBJ2-5; D tentatively fits TRBD1 or TRBD2 (6 bases each). This CDR3 contains 14 residues. Per the germline V gene, CDR1 is DFQATT and CDR2 is SNEGSKA (reference sequence). The V end lost 5 bases, the J end lost 0 bases, and 13 bases lay between the germline ends.

This clonotype was seen a few times. The V and J genes are TRBV7-6 and TRBJ2-5; possibly TRBD2 for D (6 bases). This CDR3 is built from 14 residues. Germline CDR1 and CDR2: SGHVS and FNYEAQ. Trimming took off 3 bases at V and 5 bases at J, with 13 bases between the two ends. The CDR3 sequence: CASSFGWGLETQYF. CDR3 in DNA: TGTGCCAGCAGCTTTGGTTGGGGACTGGAGACCCAGTACTTC.

The chain is built from TRBV7-6 and TRBJ1-3, with 10 nucleotides matching TRBD1. CDR3 length: 19 residues. J was trimmed by 0 bases and V by 4 bases; bases with no gene match: 12. Germline assignment: CDR1 SGHVS and CDR2 FNYEAQ. This CDR3 is CASSSLKDRGTLSGNTIYF. CDR3 DNA: TGTGCCAGCAGCTCCTTAAAGGACAGGGGGACCCTCTCTGGAAACACCATATATTTT.

This clonotype was counted only a few times. The chain has TRBV6-1 and TRBJ2-1; D possibly corresponds to TRBD2 (6 bases). Germline V gene data show CDR1 as MNHNS and CDR2 as SASEGT. This CDR3 is 14 amino acids long. The germline V and J ends were trimmed by 7 bases and 1 base, with 11 bases remaining between them. This chain's CDR3 is CASNAGRSYNEQFF. CDR3 coding DNA: TGTGCCAGCAACGCAGGGAGGTCCTACAATGAGCAGTTCTTC.

This clonotype was detected only a few times. The V call is TRBV11-2, the J call TRBJ1-1; 7 positions match TRBD1. CDR1 is SGHAT, CDR2 FQNNGV, per germline. Trimming took 5 bases from V and 8 from J; bases not matched to a gene: 8. CDR3 length equals 13 residues. The CDR3 loop reads CASSSQGGGEAFF. CDR3 sequence (DNA): TGTGCCAGCAGCAGTCAGGGGGGCGGGGAAGCTTTCTTT.

This clonotype was observed a few times. The chain uses TRBV20-1 and TRBJ2-7; D ambiguous. This CDR3 spans 13 amino acids. Germline V gene data show CDR1 as DFQATT and CDR2 as SNEGSKA (reference sequence). Trimming stripped 5 bases from V and 3 bases from J, with 14 bases between. This CDR3 is CSAYTGFLYEQYF. CDR3 nucleotide sequence: TGCAGTGCTTACACCGGGTTCCTCTACGAGCAGTACTTC.

This clonotype came up a few times. The chain recombines TRBV5-4 with TRBJ1-1; D is undetermined. Trimming took off 4 bases at V and 6 bases at J, with 13 bases between the two ends. Germline assignment: CDR1 SGHNT and CDR2 YYREEE (reference sequence). This CDR3 comprises 13 residues. Here the CDR3 reads CASSPARVSEAFF. In DNA, the CDR3 is TGTGCCAGCAGCCCCGCACGGGTCTCTGAAGCTTTCTTT.

This chain joins TRBV7-8 and TRBJ2-1; perhaps TRBD2 as D (5 bases). CDR3 size: 16 residues. V lost 5 bases to trimming and J lost 0 bases, with 14 bases between them. Germline V gene data show CDR1 as SGHVS and CDR2 as FQNEAQ. In DNA form, the CDR3 reads TGTGCCAGCAGCCCAGCTGAGGGAAGCTCCTACAATGAGCAGTTCTTC. It translates to CASSPAEGSSYNEQFF.

This sequence joins TRBV20-1 and TRBJ1-2, with TRBD1 as a possible D gene (6 bases). Trimming removed 5 bases at V and 6 bases at J, with 16 bases between. Germline lookup yields CDR1 DFQATT and CDR2 SNEGSKA (reference sequence). The CDR3 has 13 residues. The CDR3 sequence: CSAGGQAGDGYTF. Here the CDR3 DNA reads TGCAGTGCTGGGGGGCAGGCTGGGGATGGCTACACCTTC.

This clonotype appeared a few times. The CDR3 DNA follows: TGTGCCAGCAGCCCCGGTAGCGGGAGTGTGAAGTTCTTC. Translation: CASSPGSGSVKFF. The chain combines TRBV7-2 with TRBJ2-1; TRBD2 agrees at 9 bases. The CDR3 consists of 13 residues. The germline gives CDR1 SGHTA, CDR2 FQGNSA. V dropped 5 bases and J dropped 14; count of bases not matched to a gene: 10.

The chain employs TRBV7-8 and TRBJ1-1; D ambiguous. Trimming pared 2 bases from V and 7 bases from J, leaving 8 bases between. CDR1 is SGHVS, CDR2 FQNEAQ, per germline. CDR3 length equals 12 residues. Here the CDR3 reads CASSLSGLEAFF. In DNA form, the CDR3 reads TGTGCCAGCAGCTTATCCGGGCTTGAAGCTTTCTTT.